This T cell receptor beta chain was identified in a study of blood T cell repertoires in COVID-19. At the level of the study: In each case, the material was cDNA or gDNA derived from T cells, B-cell-depleted T cells, or PBMCs.

CDR3 length: 15 amino acids. Germline V gene lookup returns CDR1 SGHTS and CDR2 YDEGEE. V was pared by 0 bases and J by 5 bases, with 4 bases of the junction left unmatched. Sequencing was performed with immunoSEQ multiplex PCR; in TCRdb, only in-frame clones are kept and a portion is missing. The repertoire includes roughly 40,000 clones, roughly 88% of them detected once, and about 2.4% sits in the top ten. Sequenced material: peripheral blood. The V and J genes are TRBV5-8 and TRBJ1-1, with 10 bases identical to TRBD1. The source of this sequence is a human donor in a cohort sampled during active COVID-19. CDR3 nucleotide sequence: TGTGCCAGCAGCTTGGCGGGACAGGGGCGGACTGAAGCTTTCTTT. It specifies CASSLAGQGRTEAFF.